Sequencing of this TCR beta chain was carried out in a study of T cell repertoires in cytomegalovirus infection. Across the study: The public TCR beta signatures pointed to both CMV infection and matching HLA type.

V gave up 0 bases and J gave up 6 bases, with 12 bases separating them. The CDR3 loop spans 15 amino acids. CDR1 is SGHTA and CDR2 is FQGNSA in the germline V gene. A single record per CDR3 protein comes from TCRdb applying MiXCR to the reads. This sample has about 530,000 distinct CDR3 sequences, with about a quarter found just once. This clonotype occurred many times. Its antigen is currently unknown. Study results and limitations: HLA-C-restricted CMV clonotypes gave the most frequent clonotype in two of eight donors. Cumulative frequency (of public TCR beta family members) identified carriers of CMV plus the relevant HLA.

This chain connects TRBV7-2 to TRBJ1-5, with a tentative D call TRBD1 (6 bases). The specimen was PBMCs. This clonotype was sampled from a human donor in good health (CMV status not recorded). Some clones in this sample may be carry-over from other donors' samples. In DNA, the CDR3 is TGTGCCAGCAGCTTAGCGGGGGGGGCAGGTCAGCCCCAGCATTTT. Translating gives CASSLAGGAGQPQHF.